These 31 T cell receptor beta chains were sequenced from one sample in a study of cytomegalovirus exposure and HLA in healthy donors. Primers included in the PCR were 60 Vbeta and 13 Jbeta primers. Sequencing was performed with immunoSEQ multiplex PCR; in TCRdb, only in-frame clones are kept and a portion is missing. The table shows approximately 210,000 clones, with almost 80% occurring only once. The source material was PBMCs. Receptor source: a male donor in good health and CMV-seronegative.

The gene calls are TRBV30 and TRBJ2-3; tentative D call: TRBD1 (6 bases). Between the trimmed V and J ends, which lost 8 bases and 14 bases, there was a span of 17 bases. The germline gives CDR1 GTSNPN, CDR2 SVGIG (reference sequence). This CDR3 region has 10 residues. CDR3 residues: CAAGQGWRYF. CDR3 sequence (DNA): TGTGCCGCAGGGCAGGGGTGGAGGTATTTT.

J is TRBJ2-7 and V is TRBV19; D is perhaps TRBD2 (5 bases). Germline V CDR1 and CDR2: LNHDA, SQIVND (reference sequence). The CDR3 length is 17 residues. V lost 2 bases and J lost 2, with 19 bases in between. This CDR3 reads CASSIRLWTRGTYEQYF. The CDR3 region has the DNA TGTGCCAGTAGTATACGATTGTGGACTCGGGGTACCTACGAGCAGTACTTC.

CDR3 nucleotide sequence: TGTGCCAGTCGACTATCAGGGGCGCGCACAGATACGCAGTATTTT. Translated, it gives CASRLSGARTDTQYF. The chain joins TRBV6-5 to TRBJ2-3, with D perhaps TRBD1 (6 bases). Germline V lookup: CDR1 MNHEY, CDR2 SVGAGI. The CDR3 extends over 15 amino acids. V was shortened by 9 bases and J by 1 base, with 17 bases between the two germline ends.

This rearrangement joins TRBV7-3 to TRBJ2-3; 9 bases line up with TRBD2. In germline, CDR1 is SGHTA, CDR2 FQGTGA. This CDR3 is built from 15 residues. Trimming took 2 bases from V and 1 from J; bases not matched to a gene: 1. The CDR3 nucleotides are TGTGCCAGCAGCTTAGGGACTAGCCGCACAGATACGCAGTATTTT. It codes for CASSLGTSRTDTQYF.

The chain links TRBV28 to TRBJ1-1, with 7 bases aligning to TRBD1. The CDR3 totals 15 residues. With V trimmed by 2 bases and J by 5 bases, 8 bases remained unmatched. Germline loops: CDR1 MDHEN, CDR2 SYDVKM. Here the CDR3 DNA reads TGTGCCAGCAGTTTAGCGAGGACAGGAGAGACTGAAGCTTTCTTT. Translated: CASSLARTGETEAFF.

This chain joins TRBV5-1 and TRBJ1-6, with D unclear. Trimming took off 4 bases at V and 13 bases at J, with 15 bases between the two ends. CDR1 and CDR2 (germline): SGHRS, YFSETQ. CDR3 length: 13 residues. The CDR3 spells CASSPEGGWPLHF. The DNA of the CDR3 is TGCGCCAGCAGCCCGGAGGGAGGGTGGCCCCTCCACTTT.

The genes are TRBV6-5 and TRBJ2-3; 11 bases line up with TRBD2. CDR1 is MNHEY, CDR2 SVGAGI, per germline. The CDR3 runs 15 residues. The V gene end was trimmed by 2 bases and the J gene end by 4 bases; junction bases not matched to a gene: 2. CDR3 in DNA: TGTGCCAGCAGTTACAATAGCGGGAGGGCAGATACGCAGTATTTT. Translated, it gives CASSYNSGRADTQYF.

In its sample, this clone was seen once. This sequence joins TRBV5-1 and TRBJ1-2, with D uncertain. This CDR3 region has 13 residues. The V gene lost 5 bases and the J gene lost 1 base, with 9 bases spanning the gap. Germline assignment: CDR1 SGHRS and CDR2 YFSETQ. CDR3 residues: CASSNTVNYGYTF. CDR3 in DNA: TGCGCCAGCAGTAATACAGTTAACTATGGCTACACCTTC.

The chain joins TRBV14 to TRBJ1-2, with 12 positions matching TRBD1. CDR3 length: 15 residues. The V and J ends lost 1 base and 9 bases, in that order; junction bases with no gene match: 6. Germline CDR1 and CDR2: SGHDN and FVKESK. CDR3 protein: CASSQGRDRGRSYTF. Here the CDR3 DNA reads TGTGCCAGCAGCCAAGGCCGGGACAGGGGGCGAAGCTACACCTTC. Supplemented by reference TRBV14 and TRBJ1-2, the full variable domain reads EAGVTQFPSHSVIEKGQTVTLRCDPISGHDNLYWYRRVMGKEIKFLLHFVKESKQDESGMPNNRFLAERTGGTYSTLKVQPAELEDSGVYFCASSQGRDRGRSYTFGSGTRLTVV.

For the CDR3, the DNA is TGTGCCAGCAGTTCCGGGACAGGGGAAGAAAAACTGTTTTTT. Amino acid sequence: CASSSGTGEEKLFF. This chain uses TRBV28 with TRBJ1-4; 10 nucleotides line up with TRBD1. The V gene's germline CDR1 is MDHEN and CDR2 SYDVKM. J was trimmed by 8 bases and V by 4 bases; bases with no gene match: 4. CDR3 length: 14 residues.

The CDR3 sequence: CAWGGPRGRGSGTEAFF. The CDR3 region has the DNA TGTGCCTGGGGGGGCCCCAGAGGCAGGGGTTCGGGAACTGAAGCTTTCTTT. The rearrangement links TRBV30 to TRBJ1-1; D perhaps matches TRBD1 (6 bases). This CDR3 contains 17 residues. Germline V lookup: CDR1 GTSNPN, CDR2 SVGIG (reference sequence). The V and J ends lost 5 bases and 5 bases respectively, with 27 bases between them.

In its sample, this clone was seen once. The chain employs TRBV5-1 and TRBJ2-5; tentatively, D is TRBD2 (5 bases). CDR1 SGHRS and CDR2 YFSETQ come from the germline V gene. The CDR3 has 14 amino acids. V shed 1 base and J shed 5 bases, with 12 bases lying between them. The CDR3 loop reads CASSLQGGSETQYF. The CDR3 DNA is TGCGCCAGCAGCTTGCAAGGCGGGTCGGAGACCCAGTACTTC.

This clone was seen just once. The chain carries TRBV19 and TRBJ1-1, with D unclear. The V and J ends lost 0 bases and 5 bases respectively, with 10 bases between them. This CDR3 contains 14 residues. Germline assignment: CDR1 LNHDA and CDR2 SQIVND (reference sequence). The chain's CDR3 is CASSIDAQNTEAFF. DNA of the CDR3: TGTGCCAGTAGTATAGATGCACAGAATACTGAAGCTTTCTTT. Variable domain in full (rest from reference TRBV19 and TRBJ1-1): DGGITQSPKYLFRKEGQNVTLSCEQNLNHDAMYWYRQDPGQGLRLIYYSQIVNDFQKGDIAEGYSVSREKKESFPLTVTSAQKNPTAFYLCASSIDAQNTEAFFGQGTRLTVV.

This chain joins TRBV25-1 and TRBJ2-7; 11 bases align to TRBD1. The CDR3 has 13 residues. V gave up 7 bases and J gave up 5 bases; unmatched junction bases: 4. CDR1 is MGHDK, CDR2 SYGVNS, per germline. Written as DNA, the CDR3 is TGTGCCAGCATGGACAGGGGGCTTGACGAGCAGTACTTC. As protein: CASMDRGLDEQYF.

This chain joins TRBV2 and TRBJ1-2, with 7 bases aligning to TRBD1. CDR3 length: 13 residues. The germline V gene has CDR1 SNHLY and CDR2 FYNNEI. V dropped 6 bases and J dropped 2; count of bases not matched to a gene: 3. The CDR3 DNA sequence: TGTGCCAGCAGCCCGGGACAGAACTATGGCTACACCTTC. It is translated as CASSPGQNYGYTF.

The gene calls are TRBV7-2 and TRBJ2-2, with D unresolved. CDR3 length: 16 residues. V was clipped by 3 bases and J by 1 base, with 12 bases between them. Germline V lookup: CDR1 SGHTA, CDR2 FQGNSA. In DNA, the CDR3 is TGTGCCAGCAGCTTTCCCTTGGGCAGGAACACCGGGGAGCTGTTTTTT. Protein product: CASSFPLGRNTGELFF.

The V gene is TRBV7-2, the J gene TRBJ2-7; D perhaps matches TRBD2 (6 bases). CDR3 length equals 15 residues. Germline CDR1 is SGHTA and CDR2 is FQGNSA. V lost 1 base to trimming and J lost 4 bases, with 14 bases between them. CDR3 loop: CASSLVPSGEYEQYF. DNA for the CDR3: TGTGCCAGCAGCTTAGTGCCCTCGGGGGAGTACGAGCAGTACTTC.

This clone was seen a single time. The chain is built from TRBV9 and TRBJ1-1, with 7 bases identical to TRBD1. J was trimmed by 5 bases and V by 4 bases; bases with no gene match: 11. The germline gives CDR1 SGDLS, CDR2 YYNGEE. The CDR3 consists of 15 residues. CDR3 nucleotide sequence: TGTGCCAGCAGCACGCCGACAGGGAAGGGGACTGAAGCTTTCTTT. This codes for CASSTPTGKGTEAFF.

The V and J genes are TRBV9 and TRBJ1-3; D call uncertain. V lost 4 bases and J 0 bases, leaving 5 bases between the germline ends. Per the germline V gene, CDR1 is SGDLS and CDR2 is YYNGEE. The CDR3 totals 13 residues. CDR3 in amino acids: CASSPYSGNTIYF. CDR3 nucleotide sequence: TGTGCCAGCAGCCCGTACTCTGGAAACACCATATATTTT.

The chain is built from TRBV6-4 and TRBJ2-3, with D perhaps TRBD2 (5 bases). In germline, CDR1 is MRHNA, CDR2 SNTAGT. The germline V and J ends were trimmed by 2 bases and 3 bases, with 12 bases remaining between them. The CDR3 totals 15 residues. CDR3 DNA sequence: TGTGCCAGCAGTGACCCAGCAACGGGAACAGATACGCAGTATTTT. It is translated as CASSDPATGTDTQYF.

This clone was observed a handful of times. The chain joins TRBV5-5 to TRBJ2-7, with D perhaps TRBD2 (6 bases). Trimming removed 3 bases at V and 6 bases at J, with 13 bases between. This CDR3 has 13 amino acids. Germline values: CDR1 SGHKS, CDR2 YYEKEE (reference sequence). The chain's CDR3 is CASSYPGVSEQYF. The CDR3 DNA sequence: TGTGCCAGCAGCTACCCGGGAGTAAGCGAGCAGTACTTC.

The chain carries TRBV5-5 and TRBJ1-3, with D tentatively TRBD1 (6 bases). The CDR3 loop spans 15 amino acids. Germline CDR1 and CDR2: SGHKS and YYEKEE (reference sequence). Trimming cost V 4 bases and J 7 bases, with 18 bases left between them. CDR3 nucleotide sequence: TGTGCCAGCAGCCTACAACCGACAGGTGGGAACACCATATATTTT. Amino acid sequence: CASSLQPTGGNTIYF.

V usage is TRBV7-9 and J usage is TRBJ1-1, with D possibly TRBD1 on 6 matching bases. This CDR3 has 15 residues. The V gene's germline CDR1 is SEHNR and CDR2 FQNEAQ (reference sequence). V was cut by 3 bases and J by 4 bases, with 15 bases left in between. CDR3 sequence reads: CASSFPEGVVTEAFF. The CDR3 region has the DNA TGTGCCAGCAGCTTCCCAGAGGGGGTTGTCACTGAAGCTTTCTTT. The full variable domain, its missing parts supplied by reference TRBV7-9 and TRBJ1-1, is DTGVSQNPRHKITKRGQNVTFRCDPISEHNRLYWYRQTLGQGPEFLTYFQNEAQLEKSRLLSDRFSAERPKGSFSTLEIQRTEQGDSAMYLCASSFPEGVVTEAFFGQGTRLTVV.

J is TRBJ2-6 and V is TRBV4-1, with no clear D. The CDR3 sequence is 17 residues long. The V end lost 0 bases, the J end lost 2 bases, and 11 bases lay between the germline ends. The germline CDR1 and CDR2 sequences are MGHRA and YSYEKL. CDR3 DNA: TGCGCCAGCAGCCAAGAGCGAAGTATCCCTGGGGCCAACGTCCTGACTTTC. Protein: CASSQERSIPGANVLTF.

V usage is TRBV6-1 and J usage is TRBJ1-3, with D hard to call. This CDR3 is built from 16 residues. Germline lookup yields CDR1 MNHNS and CDR2 SASEGT. The ends were cut back, 1 base at V and 0 bases at J, with 10 bases in the middle. In nucleotides, the CDR3 is TGTGCCAGCAGTGAAGGGCCCCCCGCCTCTGGAAACACCATATATTTT. It translates to CASSEGPPASGNTIYF.

The V and J genes are TRBV30 and TRBJ2-5; D uncertain. The J call may be wrong; the DNA end is better matched by TRBJ2-7. Germline assignment: CDR1 GTSNPN and CDR2 SVGIG (reference sequence). The CDR3 runs to 12 residues. The CDR3 DNA reads as TGTGCCTGCCTAGTCTCGAAACACGAGCAGTACTTC. Its protein product is CACLVSKHEQYF.

The rearrangement links TRBV12-5 to TRBJ1-1; D unresolved. CDR1 is LGHNT and CDR2 is FRNRAP in the germline V gene. V gave up 7 bases and J gave up 0 bases, with 3 bases separating them. This CDR3 is 11 amino acids long. The chain's CDR3 is CASAVNTEAFF. Written as DNA, the CDR3 is TGTGCTAGTGCCGTGAACACTGAAGCTTTCTTT.

This clone has a single count. The chain couples TRBV7-3 to TRBJ2-3; tentative D call: TRBD2 (6 bases). The V gene's germline CDR1 is SGHTA and CDR2 FQGTGA. The CDR3 consists of 14 residues. Trimming took off 5 bases at V and 5 bases at J, with 14 bases between the two ends. CDR3 sequence reads: CASSQGAGGDTQYF. The CDR3 bases are TGTGCCAGCAGCCAAGGAGCCGGGGGAGATACGCAGTATTTT.

The rearrangement uses TRBV5-1 and TRBJ1-1, with D possibly TRBD1 on 6 matching bases. This CDR3 region has 14 residues. The V gene lost 1 base and the J gene lost 5 bases, with 12 bases spanning the gap. Germline V CDR1 and CDR2: SGHRS, YFSETQ. Written as DNA, the CDR3 is TGCGCCAGCAGCTTGCCCGATAGGGGGACTGAAGCTTTCTTT. This translates into CASSLPDRGTEAFF.

The chain links TRBV5-5 to TRBJ2-5; TRBD2 matches at 14 bases. The CDR3 sequence is 17 residues long. Germline CDR1 is SGHKS and CDR2 is YYEKEE (reference sequence). J gave up 2 bases and V 4 bases, and 7 bases lay outside the gene matches. The CDR3: CASSLGLAGGYQETQYF. Written as DNA, the CDR3 is TGTGCCAGCAGCCTAGGACTAGCGGGGGGTTATCAAGAGACCCAGTACTTC.

V gene TRBV6-6 combines with J gene TRBJ1-2; no clear D gene. Trimming took off 4 bases at V and 6 bases at J, with 18 bases between the two ends. This CDR3 contains 15 residues. CDR1 and CDR2 from the germline V gene are MNHNY and SVGAGI (reference sequence). The CDR3: CASSFRDPSLNGYTF. The CDR3 DNA reads as TGTGCCAGCAGTTTCCGGGATCCGTCTTTGAATGGCTACACCTTC.